Listed here are 3 T cell receptor beta chains from one sample, sequenced in a study of T cells after somatic rescue of genetic block. Assay used: immunoSEQ multiplex PCR; TCRdb lists only in-frame clones, some missing. The sample records about 67,000 clones, roughly 94% being singletons. Material for sequencing was peripheral blood mononuclear cells (PBMCs). These receptor sequences come from a man aged 35-49 years.

The chain employs TRBV28 and TRBJ2-7, with 7 bases aligning to TRBD1. The V gene's germline CDR1 is MDHEN and CDR2 SYDVKM. V was pared by 2 bases and J by 2 bases, with 6 bases of the junction left unmatched. The CDR3 consists of 15 residues. In DNA, the CDR3 is TGTGCCAGCAGTTTAGCACAGGGGACCCCCTACGAGCAGTACTTC. The encoded protein is CASSLAQGTPYEQYF.

This clone was observed a single time. The chain combines TRBV2 with TRBJ1-5; D not certain. The CDR3 loop spans 13 amino acids. V was shortened by 7 bases and J by 6 bases, with 13 bases between the two germline ends. Germline CDR1 is SNHLY and CDR2 is FYNNEI. The chain's CDR3 is CASTPYYGQPQHF. The CDR3 bases are TGTGCCAGCACCCCTTATTATGGTCAGCCCCAGCATTTT. The full variable domain, in which reference TRBV2 and TRBJ1-5 provide the parts outside the CDR3, is EPEVTQTPSHQVTQMGQEVILRCVPISNHLYFYWYRQILGQKVEFLVSFYNNEISEKSEIFDDQFSVERPDGSNFTLKIRSTKLEDSAMYFCASTPYYGQPQHFGDGTRLSIL.

The V call is TRBV6-5, the J call TRBJ1-4; 10 nucleotides line up with TRBD1. Trimming cost V 6 bases and J 8 bases; bases outside gene matches: 6. CDR3 length equals 14 residues. Germline V gene data show CDR1 as MNHEY and CDR2 as SVGAGI. CDR3 sequence: CASSTDRGREKLFF. The CDR3 coding sequence is TGTGCCAGCAGCACCGACAGGGGGCGGGAAAAACTGTTTTTT.